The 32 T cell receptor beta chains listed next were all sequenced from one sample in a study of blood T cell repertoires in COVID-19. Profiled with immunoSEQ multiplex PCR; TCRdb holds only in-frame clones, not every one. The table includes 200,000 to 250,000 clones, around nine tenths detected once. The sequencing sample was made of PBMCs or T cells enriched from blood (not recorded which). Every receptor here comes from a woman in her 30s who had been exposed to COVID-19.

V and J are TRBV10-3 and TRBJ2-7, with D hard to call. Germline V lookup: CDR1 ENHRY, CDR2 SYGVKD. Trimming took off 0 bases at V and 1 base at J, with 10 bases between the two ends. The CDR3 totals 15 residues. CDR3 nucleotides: TGTGCCATCAGTGAGTCGGGCAGAAGATCCTACGAGCAGTACTTC. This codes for CAISESGRRSYEQYF.

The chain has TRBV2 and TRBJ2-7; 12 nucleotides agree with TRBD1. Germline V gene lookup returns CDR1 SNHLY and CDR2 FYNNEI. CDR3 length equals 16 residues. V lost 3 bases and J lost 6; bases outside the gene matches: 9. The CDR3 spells CASSDAWGQGAGEQYF. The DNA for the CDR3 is TGTGCCAGCAGTGACGCCTGGGGACAGGGGGCTGGCGAGCAGTACTTC.

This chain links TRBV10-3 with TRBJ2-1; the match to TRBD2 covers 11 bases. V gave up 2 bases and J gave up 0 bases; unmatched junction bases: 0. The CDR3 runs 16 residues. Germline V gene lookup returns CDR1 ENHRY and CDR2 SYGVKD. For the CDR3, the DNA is TGTGCCATCAGTGAGACTAGCGGGAGCTCCTACAATGAGCAGTTCTTC. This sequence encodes CAISETSGSSYNEQFF.

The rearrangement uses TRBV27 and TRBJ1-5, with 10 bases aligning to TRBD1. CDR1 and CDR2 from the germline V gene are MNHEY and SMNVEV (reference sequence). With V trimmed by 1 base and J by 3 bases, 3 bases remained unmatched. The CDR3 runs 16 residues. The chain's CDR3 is CASSLWGQGLNQPQHF. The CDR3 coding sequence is TGTGCCAGCAGTTTATGGGGACAGGGGCTCAATCAGCCCCAGCATTTT.

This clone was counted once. The CDR3 loop reads CASSPPGQGLTEAFF. The CDR3 DNA is TGTGCCAGCTCACCCCCGGGACAGGGACTCACTGAAGCTTTCTTT. This chain joins TRBV18 and TRBJ1-1, with 9 bases fitting TRBD1. The V and J ends lost 3 bases and 4 bases, in that order; junction bases with no gene match: 6. Germline CDR1 is KGHSH and CDR2 is LQKENI. CDR3 length: 15 amino acids.

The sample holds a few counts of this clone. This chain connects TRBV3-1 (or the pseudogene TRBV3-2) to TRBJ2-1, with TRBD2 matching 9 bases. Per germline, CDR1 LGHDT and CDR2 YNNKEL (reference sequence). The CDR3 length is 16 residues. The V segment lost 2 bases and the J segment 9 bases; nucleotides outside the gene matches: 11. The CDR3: CASSQIVAGGFSEQFF. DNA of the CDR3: TGTGCCAGCAGCCAAATAGTGGCGGGAGGGTTTAGTGAGCAGTTCTTC.

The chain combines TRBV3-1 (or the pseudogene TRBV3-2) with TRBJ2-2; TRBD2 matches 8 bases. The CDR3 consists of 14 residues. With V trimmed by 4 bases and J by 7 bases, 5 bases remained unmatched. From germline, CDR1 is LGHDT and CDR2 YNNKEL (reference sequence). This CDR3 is CASSLGLAVGELFF. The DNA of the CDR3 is TGTGCCAGCAGCCTCGGACTAGCTGTCGGGGAGCTGTTTTTT.

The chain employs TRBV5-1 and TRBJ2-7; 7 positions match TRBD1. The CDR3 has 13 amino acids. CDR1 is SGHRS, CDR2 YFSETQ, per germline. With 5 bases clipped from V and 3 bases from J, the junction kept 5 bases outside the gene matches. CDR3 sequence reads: CASRGDSDYEQYF. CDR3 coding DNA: TGCGCCAGCAGAGGGGACAGCGACTACGAGCAGTACTTC.

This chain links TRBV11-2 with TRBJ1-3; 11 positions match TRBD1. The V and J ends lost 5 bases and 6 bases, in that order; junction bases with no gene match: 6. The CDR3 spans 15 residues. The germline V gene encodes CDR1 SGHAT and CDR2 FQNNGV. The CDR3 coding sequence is TGTGCCAGCAGCCCCGATGGACAGGGGGCAAACACCATATATTTT. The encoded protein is CASSPDGQGANTIYF. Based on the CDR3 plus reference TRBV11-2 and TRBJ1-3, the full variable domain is EAGVAQSPRYKIIEKRQSVAFWCNPISGHATLYWYQQILGQGPKLLIQFQNNGVVDDSQLPKDRFSAERLKGVDSTLKIQPAKLEDSAVYLCASSPDGQGANTIYFGEGSWLTVV.

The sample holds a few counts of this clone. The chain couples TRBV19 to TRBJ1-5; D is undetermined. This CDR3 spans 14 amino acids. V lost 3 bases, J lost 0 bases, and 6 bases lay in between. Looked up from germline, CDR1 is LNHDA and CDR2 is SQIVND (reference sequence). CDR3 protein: CASSISNSNQPQHF. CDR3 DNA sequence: TGTGCCAGTAGTATCAGTAATAGCAATCAGCCCCAGCATTTT.

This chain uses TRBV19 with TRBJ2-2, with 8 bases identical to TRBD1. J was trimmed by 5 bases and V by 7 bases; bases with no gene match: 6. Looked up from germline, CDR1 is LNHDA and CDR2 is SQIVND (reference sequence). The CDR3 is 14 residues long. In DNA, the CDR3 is TGTGCCAGTATGGCGACAGGGGTGACCGGGGAGCTGTTTTTT. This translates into CASMATGVTGELFF.

This CDR3 is CSVGQGLSGNTIYF. CDR3 in DNA: TGCAGCGTGGGACAGGGACTCTCTGGAAACACCATATATTTT. The V call is TRBV29-1, the J call TRBJ1-3; 9 bases map to TRBD1. The CDR3 extends over 14 amino acids. Trimming cost V 6 bases and J 0 bases; bases outside gene matches: 3. From germline, CDR1 is SQVTM and CDR2 ANQGSEA.

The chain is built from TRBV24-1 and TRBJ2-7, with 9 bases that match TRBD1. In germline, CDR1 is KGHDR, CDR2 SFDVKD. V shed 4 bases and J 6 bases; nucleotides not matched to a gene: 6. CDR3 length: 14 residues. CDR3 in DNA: TGTGCCACCAGTGACATGACAGGGGGAGGCGAGCAGTACTTC. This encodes CATSDMTGGGEQYF.

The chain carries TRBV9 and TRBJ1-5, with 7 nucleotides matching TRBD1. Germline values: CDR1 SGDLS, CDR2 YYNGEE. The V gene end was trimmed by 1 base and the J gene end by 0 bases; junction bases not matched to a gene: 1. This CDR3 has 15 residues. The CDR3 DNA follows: TGTGCCAGCAGCGTAACAGGGGCTAGCAATCAGCCCCAGCATTTT. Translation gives CASSVTGASNQPQHF.

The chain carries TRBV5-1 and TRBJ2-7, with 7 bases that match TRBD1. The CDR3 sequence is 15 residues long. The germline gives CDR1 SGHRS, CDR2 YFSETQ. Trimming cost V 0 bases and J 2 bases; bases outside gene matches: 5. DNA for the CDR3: TGCGCCAGCAGCTTGGGGGCAGGGGGTCCCTACGAGCAGTACTTC. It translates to CASSLGAGGPYEQYF.

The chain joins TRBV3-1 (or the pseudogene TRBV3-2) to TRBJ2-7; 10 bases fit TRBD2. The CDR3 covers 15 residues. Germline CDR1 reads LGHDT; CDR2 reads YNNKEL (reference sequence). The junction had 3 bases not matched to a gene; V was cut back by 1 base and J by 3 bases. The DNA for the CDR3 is TGTGCCAGCAGCCAAGGAACTAGCGGGGTCTACGAGCAGTACTTC. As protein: CASSQGTSGVYEQYF.

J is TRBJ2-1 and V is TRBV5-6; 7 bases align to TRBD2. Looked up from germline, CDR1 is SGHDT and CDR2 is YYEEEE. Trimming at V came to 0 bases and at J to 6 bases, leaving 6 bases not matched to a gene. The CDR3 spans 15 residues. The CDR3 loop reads CASSLEWSGVNEQFF. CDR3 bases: TGTGCCAGCAGCTTGGAATGGAGCGGGGTCAATGAGCAGTTCTTC.

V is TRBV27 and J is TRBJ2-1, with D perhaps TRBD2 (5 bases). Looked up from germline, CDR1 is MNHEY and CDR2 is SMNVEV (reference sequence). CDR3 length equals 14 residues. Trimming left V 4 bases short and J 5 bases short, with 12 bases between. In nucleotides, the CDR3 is TGTGCCAGCAGTTCTTCTGAACTAGACAATGAGCAGTTCTTC. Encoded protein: CASSSSELDNEQFF.

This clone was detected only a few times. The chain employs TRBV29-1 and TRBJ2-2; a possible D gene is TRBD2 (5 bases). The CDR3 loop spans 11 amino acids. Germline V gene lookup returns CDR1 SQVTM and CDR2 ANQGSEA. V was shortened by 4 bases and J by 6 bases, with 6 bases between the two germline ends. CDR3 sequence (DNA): TGCAGCGTTGGAGGGTCCGGGGAGCTGTTTTTT. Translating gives CSVGGSGELFF.

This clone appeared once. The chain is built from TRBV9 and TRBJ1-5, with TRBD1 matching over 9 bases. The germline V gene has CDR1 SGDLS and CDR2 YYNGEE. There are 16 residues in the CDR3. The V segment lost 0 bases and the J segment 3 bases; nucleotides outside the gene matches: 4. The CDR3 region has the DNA TGTGCCAGCAGCGTAGGAGGACAGGGGCTCAATCAGCCCCAGCATTTT. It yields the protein CASSVGGQGLNQPQHF.

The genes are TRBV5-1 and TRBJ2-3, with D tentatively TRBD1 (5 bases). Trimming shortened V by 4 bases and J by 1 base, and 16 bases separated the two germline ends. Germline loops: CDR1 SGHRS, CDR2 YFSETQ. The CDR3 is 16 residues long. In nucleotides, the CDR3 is TGCGCCAGCAGCCCTAGGGGTCCTGCTGGCACAGATACGCAGTATTTT. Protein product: CASSPRGPAGTDTQYF.

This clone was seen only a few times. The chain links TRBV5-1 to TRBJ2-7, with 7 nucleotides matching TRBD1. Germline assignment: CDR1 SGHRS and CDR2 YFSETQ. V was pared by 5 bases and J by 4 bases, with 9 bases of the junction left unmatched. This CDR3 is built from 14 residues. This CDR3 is CASSPRQGRYEQYF. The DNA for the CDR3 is TGCGCCAGCAGTCCAAGACAGGGTCGGTACGAGCAGTACTTC.

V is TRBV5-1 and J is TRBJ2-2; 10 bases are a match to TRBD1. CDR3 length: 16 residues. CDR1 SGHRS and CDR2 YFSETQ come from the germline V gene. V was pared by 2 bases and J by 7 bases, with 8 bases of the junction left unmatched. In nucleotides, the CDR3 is TGCGCCAGCAGCTTATGGGGACAGGGGCCCTTCGGGGAGCTGTTTTTT. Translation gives CASSLWGQGPFGELFF.

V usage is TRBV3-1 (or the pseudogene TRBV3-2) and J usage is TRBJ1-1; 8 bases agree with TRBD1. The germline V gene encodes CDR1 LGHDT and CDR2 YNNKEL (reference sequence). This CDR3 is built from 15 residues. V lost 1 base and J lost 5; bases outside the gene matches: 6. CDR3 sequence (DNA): TGTGCCAGCAGCCAAGGCACTACAGGGGGGACTGAAGCTTTCTTT. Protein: CASSQGTTGGTEAFF.

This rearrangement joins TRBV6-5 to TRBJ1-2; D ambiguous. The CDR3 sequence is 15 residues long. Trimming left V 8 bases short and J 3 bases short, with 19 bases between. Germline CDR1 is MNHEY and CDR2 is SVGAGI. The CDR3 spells CASRRVWRGDYGYTF. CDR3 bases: TGTGCCAGCCGGAGGGTTTGGAGAGGCGACTATGGCTACACCTTC.

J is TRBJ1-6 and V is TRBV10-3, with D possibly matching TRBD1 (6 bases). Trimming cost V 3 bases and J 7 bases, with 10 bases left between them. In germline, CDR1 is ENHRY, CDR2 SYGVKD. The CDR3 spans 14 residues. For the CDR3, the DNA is TGTGCCATCAGTGAAGGGCAGGGGAATTCACCCCTCCACTTT. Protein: CAISEGQGNSPLHF.

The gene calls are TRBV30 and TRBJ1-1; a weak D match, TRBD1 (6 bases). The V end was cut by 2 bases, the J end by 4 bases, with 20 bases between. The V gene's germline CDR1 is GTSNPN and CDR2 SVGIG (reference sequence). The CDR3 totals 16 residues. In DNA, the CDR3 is TGTGCCTGGAGTCGGTACCTGGGGGCGGGGGGCACTGAAGCTTTCTTT. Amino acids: CAWSRYLGAGGTEAFF.

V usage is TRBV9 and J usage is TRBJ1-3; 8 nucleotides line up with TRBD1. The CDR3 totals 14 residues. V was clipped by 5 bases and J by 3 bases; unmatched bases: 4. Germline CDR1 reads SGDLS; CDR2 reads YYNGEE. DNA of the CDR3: TGTGCCAGCAGTGACAGGGGTCGTGGAAACACCATATATTTT. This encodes CASSDRGRGNTIYF.

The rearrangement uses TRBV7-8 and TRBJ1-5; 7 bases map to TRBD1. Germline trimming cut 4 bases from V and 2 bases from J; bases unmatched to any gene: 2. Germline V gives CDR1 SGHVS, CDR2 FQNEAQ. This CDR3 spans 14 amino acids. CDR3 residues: CASSSDRGNQPQHF. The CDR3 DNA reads TGTGCCAGCAGCTCCGACAGGGGCAATCAGCCCCAGCATTTT. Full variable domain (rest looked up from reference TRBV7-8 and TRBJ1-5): GAGVSQSPRYKVAKRGQDVALRCDPISGHVSLFWYQQALGQGPEFLTYFQNEAQLDKSGLPSDRFFAERPEGSVSTLKIQRTQQEDSAVYLCASSSDRGNQPQHFGDGTRLSIL.

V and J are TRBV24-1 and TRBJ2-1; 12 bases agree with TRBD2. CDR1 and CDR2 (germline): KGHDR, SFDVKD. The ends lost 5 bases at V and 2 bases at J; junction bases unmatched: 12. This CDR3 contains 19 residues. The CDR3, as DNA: TGTGCCACCAGTGCACTAGCGGGAGGCCAGTTTCCCCCCTACAATGAGCAGTTCTTC. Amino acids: CATSALAGGQFPPYNEQFF.

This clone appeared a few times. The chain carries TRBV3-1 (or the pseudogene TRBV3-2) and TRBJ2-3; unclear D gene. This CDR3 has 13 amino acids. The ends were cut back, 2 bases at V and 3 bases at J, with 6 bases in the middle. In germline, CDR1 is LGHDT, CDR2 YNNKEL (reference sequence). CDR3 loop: CASSQPVTDTQYF. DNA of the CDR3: TGTGCCAGCAGCCAACCAGTGACAGATACGCAGTATTTT.

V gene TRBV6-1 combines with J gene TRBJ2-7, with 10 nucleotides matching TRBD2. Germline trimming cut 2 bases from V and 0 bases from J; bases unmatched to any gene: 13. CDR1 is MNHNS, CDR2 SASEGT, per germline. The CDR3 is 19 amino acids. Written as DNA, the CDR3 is TGTGCCAGCAGTGAAAGGAGGACTAGCGGAGTAAGGGGCTCCTACGAGCAGTACTTC. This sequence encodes CASSERRTSGVRGSYEQYF.